This T cell receptor beta chain was identified during a study of siplizumab effects on memory and regulatory T cells. This CDR3 has 12 amino acids. Germline V gene sequence: CDR1 SNHLY, CDR2 FYNNEI. Trimming shortened V by 4 bases and J by 4 bases, and 7 bases separated the two germline ends. Coculturing was carried out on the mixed lymphocyte reaction cells. It lasted 6 days and was done at 37°C. This clone is judged medium-sized. What it binds is unknown. Other DNA variants within this sample encode the same CDR3. Data came from immunoSEQ multiplex PCR; TCRdb stores just in-frame clones and leaves some out. The repertoire has 20,000 or so clones, approximately 44% of them found once; the top ten carry approximately 5.7%.

This chain connects TRBV2 to TRBJ1-2; D uncertain. The source of this sequence is a human donor in good health; the cells came from an allogeneic mixed lymphocyte reaction. Some clones in this sample may be carry-over from other donors' samples. What was sequenced was CFSE-low (dividing) CD4+ T cells sorted from an allogeneic mixed lymphocyte reaction. This CDR3 is CASSGRSYGYTF. CDR3 bases: TGTGCCAGCAGTGGAAGATCCTATGGCTACACCTTC.